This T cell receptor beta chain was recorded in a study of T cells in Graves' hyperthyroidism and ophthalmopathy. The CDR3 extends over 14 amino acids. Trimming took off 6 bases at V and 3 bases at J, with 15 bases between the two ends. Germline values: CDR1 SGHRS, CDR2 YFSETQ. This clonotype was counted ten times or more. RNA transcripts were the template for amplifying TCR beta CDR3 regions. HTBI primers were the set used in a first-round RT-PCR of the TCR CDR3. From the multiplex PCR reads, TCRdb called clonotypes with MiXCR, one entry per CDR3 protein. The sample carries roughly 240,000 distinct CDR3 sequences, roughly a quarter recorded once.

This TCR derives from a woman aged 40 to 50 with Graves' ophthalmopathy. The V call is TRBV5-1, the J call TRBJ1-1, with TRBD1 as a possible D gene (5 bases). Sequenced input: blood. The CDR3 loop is CASTNAGGYTEAFF. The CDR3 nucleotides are TGCGCCAGCACCAACGCGGGGGGGTACACTGAAGCTTTCTTT.